Shown below are 4 T cell receptor beta chains from a single sample sequenced in a study of cytomegalovirus exposure and HLA in healthy donors. Vbeta (60) and Jbeta (13) primers were used in the PCR. Using immunoSEQ multiplex PCR, the repertoire was profiled, and TCRdb retains in-frame clones only, with some absent. The sample contains more than 85,000 clones, around 60% of which appear only once. The sequencing sample was made of PBMCs. These receptors were collected from a human donor in good health.

The chain is built from TRBV7-8 and TRBJ2-3, with a possible D match to TRBD2 (5 bases). V lost 1 base, J lost 4 bases, and 6 bases lay in between. The germline V gene has CDR1 SGHVS and CDR2 FQNEAQ. The CDR3 runs to 13 residues. The CDR3 here is CASSLGEPDTQYF. The CDR3 DNA is TGTGCCAGCAGCTTAGGGGAGCCAGATACGCAGTATTTT.

This chain uses TRBV30 with TRBJ2-2, with D possibly being TRBD2 (5 bases). This CDR3 is 14 amino acids long. Per germline, CDR1 GTSNPN and CDR2 SVGIG (reference sequence). Trimming cost V 0 bases and J 6 bases, with 11 bases left between them. The CDR3 nucleotides are TGTGCCTGGAGTGTTTATACGGGGTCCGGGGAGCTGTTTTTT. Its translation is CAWSVYTGSGELFF. The variable domain in full, with the rest retrieved from reference TRBV30 and TRBJ2-2, is SQTIHQWPATLVQPVGSPLSLECTVEGTSNPNLYWYRQAAGRGLQLLFYSVGIGQISSEVPQNLSASRPQDRQFILSSKKLLLSDSGFYLCAWSVYTGSGELFFGEGSRLTVL.

The V gene is TRBV11-2, the J gene TRBJ2-7, with 14 bases that match TRBD2. After removal of 6 bases from V and 6 bases from J, the junction contained 7 bases not matched to a gene. Germline V CDR1 and CDR2: SGHAT, FQNNGV. The CDR3 is 15 amino acids. CDR3 sequence: CASSYGTSGSSEQYF. CDR3 nucleotides: TGTGCCAGCAGTTACGGGACTAGCGGGAGCTCCGAGCAGTACTTC.

This clone came up a few times. The chain carries TRBV30 and TRBJ2-5; D gene ambiguous. The CDR3 contains 12 residues. The germline V and J ends were trimmed by 1 base and 4 bases, with 7 bases remaining between them. Germline V lookup: CDR1 GTSNPN, CDR2 SVGIG (reference sequence). The CDR3: CAWSESGETQYF. The CDR3 bases are TGTGCCTGGAGTGAGTCCGGAGAGACCCAGTACTTC.